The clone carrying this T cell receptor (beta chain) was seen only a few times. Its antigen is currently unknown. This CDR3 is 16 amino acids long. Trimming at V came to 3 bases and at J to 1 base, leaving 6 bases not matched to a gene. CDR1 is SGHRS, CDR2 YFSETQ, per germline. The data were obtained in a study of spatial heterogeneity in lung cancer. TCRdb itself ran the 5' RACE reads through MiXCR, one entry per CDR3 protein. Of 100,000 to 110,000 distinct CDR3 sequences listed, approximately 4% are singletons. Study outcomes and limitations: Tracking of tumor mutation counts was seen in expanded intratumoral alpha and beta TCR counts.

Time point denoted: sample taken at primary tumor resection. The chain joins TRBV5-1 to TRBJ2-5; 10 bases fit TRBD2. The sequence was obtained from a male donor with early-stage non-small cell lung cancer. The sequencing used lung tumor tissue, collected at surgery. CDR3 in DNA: TGCGCCAGCAGCTGGAGCGGGAGGGGTCCCCAAGAGACCCAGTACTTC. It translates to CASSWSGRGPQETQYF.